What follows are 18 T cell receptor beta chains derived from one specimen sequenced in a study of blood T cell repertoires in COVID-19. The assay was immunoSEQ multiplex PCR, and TCRdb's table has in-frame clones only and misses some. The repertoire holds about 27,000 clones, with 90% to 95% as singletons. Specimen: peripheral blood. Source of these receptors: a human donor with active COVID-19. The donor label of this sample is uncertain.

This clone showed up just once. The genes are TRBV3-1 (or the pseudogene TRBV3-2) and TRBJ1-5; TRBD1 matches at 8 bases. V lost 2 bases, J lost 6 bases, and 6 bases stayed unmatched. This CDR3 is built from 15 residues. Germline loops: CDR1 LGHDT, CDR2 YNNKEL (reference sequence). The CDR3 coding sequence is TGTGCCAGCAGCCAATCGGCAGGGGGCCGTCAGCCCCAGCATTTT. It codes for CASSQSAGGRQPQHF.

The rearrangement joins TRBV4-3 to TRBJ2-1; tentatively, D is TRBD2 (5 bases). V lost 4 bases to trimming and J lost 6 bases, with 16 bases between them. The CDR3 consists of 15 residues. Germline loops: CDR1 LGHNA, CDR2 YSLEER. CDR3 in DNA: TGCGCCAGCAGCCCATGGGCTAGAGGAGGCAATGAGCAGTTCTTC. It yields the protein CASSPWARGGNEQFF.

In nucleotides, the CDR3 is TGTGCCAGCAGATTTTCTGGGGGGTCAGAGACCCAGTACTTC. As protein: CASRFSGGSETQYF. This chain connects TRBV4-2 to TRBJ2-5, with D possibly being TRBD2 (6 bases). The germline V and J ends were trimmed by 6 bases and 4 bases, with 15 bases remaining between them. The germline CDR1 and CDR2 sequences are LGHNA and YNFKEQ. The CDR3 runs 14 residues.

The chain links TRBV4-3 to TRBJ2-4; 11 bases map to TRBD1. The trim removed 0 bases at V and 0 bases at J, leaving 13 bases unmatched. Germline V CDR1 and CDR2: LGHNA, YSLEER. The CDR3 contains 21 residues. The CDR3 here is CASSQDPPGQGGPVAKNIQYF. The CDR3 DNA sequence: TGCGCCAGCAGCCAAGACCCCCCGGGACAGGGGGGTCCCGTAGCCAAAAACATTCAGTACTTC.

V usage is TRBV7-9 and J usage is TRBJ2-1; 11 bases map to TRBD2. Germline V gene data show CDR1 as SEHNR and CDR2 as FQNEAQ (reference sequence). The CDR3 consists of 15 residues. The ends lost 5 bases at V and 6 bases at J; junction bases unmatched: 6. DNA of the CDR3: TGTGCCAGCAGCCCTAGCGGGGGGCCCCTCAATGAGCAGTTCTTC. Translation gives CASSPSGGPLNEQFF.

The chain has TRBV10-2 and TRBJ2-5, with TRBD2 matching 7 bases. From germline, CDR1 is WSHSY and CDR2 SAAADI. J gave up 5 bases and V 4 bases, and 7 bases lay outside the gene matches. The CDR3 extends over 14 amino acids. The CDR3 region has the DNA TGCGCCAGCAGTGTGAGGGCCGGGGGGGAGACCCAGTACTTC. This gives the protein CASSVRAGGETQYF.

The chain combines TRBV11-3 with TRBJ1-1, with unresolved D. The length of the CDR3 is 15 residues. CDR1 and CDR2 (germline): SGHNT, YENEEA. V dropped 8 bases and J dropped 2 bases, with 18 bases sitting between them. CDR3 sequence: CASVQKPDLNTEAFF. The CDR3 coding sequence is TGTGCCAGCGTACAAAAACCCGATCTTAACACTGAAGCTTTCTTT.

V usage is TRBV6-6 and J usage is TRBJ2-7; 8 bases agree with TRBD2. J lost 6 bases, V lost 5 bases, and 6 bases had no gene match. CDR1 and CDR2 (germline): MNHNY, SVGAGI (reference sequence). This CDR3 contains 13 residues. The CDR3 loop reads CASSLRGGPEQYF. The CDR3 DNA follows: TGTGCCAGCAGTCTCCGGGGGGGCCCCGAGCAGTACTTC.

This clone is a singleton in its sample. The chain uses TRBV4-1 and TRBJ1-1; 7 positions match TRBD1. V was clipped by 2 bases and J by 1 base; unmatched bases: 4. The CDR3 is 15 amino acids. Looked up from germline, CDR1 is MGHRA and CDR2 is YSYEKL. CDR3 nucleotides: TGCGCCAGCAGCCAACAGGACAGGCCGAACACTGAAGCTTTCTTT. This encodes CASSQQDRPNTEAFF.

The gene calls are TRBV5-4 and TRBJ2-7, with TRBD2 matching over 12 bases. The CDR3 spans 14 residues. The germline V gene has CDR1 SGHNT and CDR2 YYREEE (reference sequence). V shed 4 bases, J shed 3 bases, and the junction held 2 bases outside the gene matches. The CDR3 loop reads CASSRLAGDYEQYF. The CDR3 DNA is TGTGCCAGCAGCCGACTAGCGGGAGACTACGAGCAGTACTTC.

The rearrangement uses TRBV6-5 and TRBJ1-4; no clear D gene. The CDR3 is 15 residues long. Germline V lookup: CDR1 MNHEY, CDR2 SVGAGI. The V end lost 6 bases, the J end lost 6 bases, and 17 bases lay between the germline ends. The CDR3 region has the DNA TGTGCCAGCAGCCTAGGGAGTCCCTCGGATGAAAAACTGTTTTTT. Translation gives CASSLGSPSDEKLFF.

The DNA of the CDR3 is TGCGCCAGCAGCCCGGGACTAGCGGGAGGGCAGTATTTT. It is translated as CASSPGLAGGQYF. V and J are TRBV4-3 and TRBJ2-3, with 15 bases that match TRBD2. The CDR3 consists of 13 residues. The germline gives CDR1 LGHNA, CDR2 YSLEER. V trimming: 4 bases; J trimming: 11 bases; junction bases outside the gene matches: 1.

The CDR3 is CASSVSGASGNTIYF. The CDR3 DNA follows: TGTGCCAGCAGCGTGTCAGGGGCCTCTGGAAACACCATATATTTT. The V and J genes are TRBV7-8 and TRBJ1-3, with D perhaps matching TRBD1 (6 bases). Germline CDR1 SGHVS, CDR2 FQNEAQ. V was trimmed by 5 bases and J by 0 bases, leaving 11 bases between them. This CDR3 contains 15 residues. Full variable domain (remainder filled in from reference TRBV7-8 and TRBJ1-3): GAGVSQSPRYKVAKRGQDVALRCDPISGHVSLFWYQQALGQGPEFLTYFQNEAQLDKSGLPSDRFFAERPEGSVSTLKIQRTQQEDSAVYLCASSVSGASGNTIYFGEGSWLTVV.

The chain uses TRBV6-4 and TRBJ2-5, with TRBD2 as a possible D gene (5 bases). Trimming removed 7 bases from V and 2 bases from J, with 8 bases in between. Germline CDR1 MRHNA, CDR2 SNTAGT. The CDR3 spans 12 residues. The CDR3 DNA reads TGTGCCAGCACTAGCAGACAAGAGACCCAGTACTTC. Amino acids: CASTSRQETQYF.

The count of this clone is one. The V call is TRBV28, the J call TRBJ1-1; the D gene is possibly TRBD1 (5 bases). Looked up from germline, CDR1 is MDHEN and CDR2 is SYDVKM. The CDR3 extends over 12 amino acids. V gave up 8 bases and J gave up 4 bases, with 11 bases separating them. Here the CDR3 DNA reads TGTGCCAGCGGGGGGTGGGCCACTGAAGCTTTCTTT. It yields the protein CASGGWATEAFF.

This chain links TRBV19 with TRBJ1-2, with TRBD1 matching over 9 bases. The CDR3 spans 15 residues. The J segment lost 6 bases and the V segment lost 5 bases, leaving 10 bases of the junction unmatched. Germline CDR1 and CDR2: LNHDA and SQIVND (reference sequence). In nucleotides, the CDR3 is TGTGCCAGTAGTTCGCCGGGACAGGGTGTAAATGGCTACACCTTC. Translation: CASSSPGQGVNGYTF.

The rearrangement uses TRBV25-1 and TRBJ2-3; 12 bases line up with TRBD1. Germline V lookup: CDR1 MGHDK, CDR2 SYGVNS. V gave up 3 bases and J gave up 3 bases; unmatched junction bases: 7. The CDR3 has 17 amino acids. In DNA, the CDR3 is TGTGCCAGCAGTGAGGGACAGGGGGCTAGCGGAACAGATACGCAGTATTTT. It translates to CASSEGQGASGTDTQYF.

The chain recombines TRBV7-3 with TRBJ2-3, with D possibly matching TRBD1 (5 bases). V lost 2 bases and J lost 4, with 13 bases in between. The CDR3 runs to 15 residues. Germline CDR1 reads SGHTA; CDR2 reads FQGTGA. The CDR3 DNA reads TGTGCCAGCAGCTTACCGACTGGGGCAGCAGATACGCAGTATTTT. Its translation is CASSLPTGAADTQYF.